The present T cell receptor (beta chain) was sequenced within a study of T cell repertoires in ileal Crohn's disease. In the study overall: At postoperative colonoscopy, neoterminal ileum biopsies were taken as M6. Study-wide points: Endoscopy was done a median roughly 6.9 months after surgery. High-frequency clones were more common in sorted CD8 than CD4 cells. Clonality above 26.8% at surgery always came with endoscopic recurrence.

Germline lookup yields CDR1 MGHDK and CDR2 SYGVNS. The CDR3 has 15 amino acids. The V gene lost 5 bases and the J gene lost 4 bases, with 14 bases spanning the gap. With respect to this clone: The antigen is unknown.

TCRdb's table, derived via immunoSEQ multiplex PCR, lists solely in-frame clones and lacks some. Here the sample spans about 59,000 clones, 85% to 90% being singletons. Described time point: neoterminal ileum biopsy at postoperative endoscopy, about 6 months after surgery. The chain joins TRBV25-1 to TRBJ2-2, with no clear D. Source material: ileal tissue. This receptor was identified in an adult with Crohn's disease. Here the CDR3 reads CASSFMRLGTGELFF. CDR3 in DNA: TGTGCCAGCAGTTTCATGCGGTTAGGCACCGGGGAGCTGTTTTTT.